The clone carrying this T cell receptor (beta chain) appeared a single time. This specimen belongs to a study of metastatic and nonmetastatic thyroid tumors. Study as a whole: From malignant and benign thyroid patients, repertoires in blood and in tumor or nodule tissue were compared.

TCRdb called clones again from the PCR reads with MiXCR. The data contain around 22,000 clones, less than 25% of them singletons. Patients were all untreated before their thyroid surgery. This TCR derives from a female donor with papillary thyroid cancer or a benign thyroid nodule (not recorded which). Some clones in this sample may be carry-over from other donors' samples. The sequencing input was blood.

DNA of the CDR3: TGCGCCAGCAGCTTGGAGGGGACAGGGATGTGTGAAGCTTTCTTT. Protein sequence: CASSLEGTGMCEAFF. The V gene is TRBV5-1, the J gene TRBJ1-1, with 9 positions matching TRBD1. The CDR3 is made up of 15 amino acids. The germline V gene encodes CDR1 SGHRS and CDR2 YFSETQ. The ends lost 0 bases at V and 7 bases at J; junction bases unmatched: 7.